What follows are 20 T cell receptor beta chains derived from one specimen sequenced in a study of CD8 T cells in Susac syndrome. Reverse transcription of roughly 0.5 to 1 ug RNA was carried out with random hexamers. TCRdb passed the immunoSEQ multiplex PCR reads through MiXCR, listing each CDR3 protein once. The sample contains about 200,000 distinct CDR3 sequences, roughly 96% of which appear only once. The specimen sequenced was CD4+ T cells from PBMCs. These receptors came from a human donor with multiple sclerosis.

This clonotype was picked up one time. This chain connects TRBV7-3 to TRBJ2-5; no definite D call. Germline loops: CDR1 SGHTA, CDR2 FQGTGA. The CDR3 has 14 amino acids. The V gene lost 5 bases and the J gene lost 4 bases, with 14 bases spanning the gap. CDR3 sequence (DNA): TGTGCCAGCAGCCCCGGAAGGGTCTCAGAGACCCAGTACTTC. Translation: CASSPGRVSETQYF.

This clonotype has only one observation. The rearrangement uses TRBV29-1 and TRBJ2-3; no definite D call. V shed 7 bases and J shed 8 bases, with 19 bases lying between them. The CDR3 has 13 residues. Per germline, CDR1 SQVTM and CDR2 ANQGSEA. The CDR3 sequence is CSALWRLLRTQYF. The DNA of the CDR3 is TGCAGCGCCCTTTGGCGGCTACTCCGTACGCAGTATTTT.

The CDR3 DNA reads as TGCAGTGCTAGAGCGGGTGGCAGGGGTGGGAACACCGGGGAGCTGTTTTTT. Protein: CSARAGGRGGNTGELFF. The chain combines TRBV20-1 with TRBJ2-2; possibly TRBD1 for D (6 bases). The germline V gene encodes CDR1 DFQATT and CDR2 SNEGSKA (reference sequence). There are 17 residues in the CDR3. Trimming removed 1 base from V and 1 base from J, with 16 bases in between.

The CDR3 protein is CASSVGTSGTWETQYF. CDR3 in DNA: TGTGCCAGCAGCGTCGGGACTAGCGGGACTTGGGAGACCCAGTACTTC. The chain carries TRBV9 and TRBJ2-5, with TRBD2 matching 13 bases. The germline gives CDR1 SGDLS, CDR2 YYNGEE. The CDR3 is 16 residues long. V trimming: 2 bases; J trimming: 5 bases; junction bases outside the gene matches: 6.

DNA of the CDR3: TGTGCCAGCAGCTCGCGTCCCGGGACTAGCGACGCTGAGCAGTTCTTC. It specifies CASSSRPGTSDAEQFF. The chain uses TRBV5-4 and TRBJ2-1; 10 nucleotides line up with TRBD2. The V gene's germline CDR1 is SGHNT and CDR2 YYREEE (reference sequence). V dropped 3 bases and J dropped 9; count of bases not matched to a gene: 12. This CDR3 is 16 amino acids long.

This chain joins TRBV30 and TRBJ2-7; tentatively, D is TRBD1 (5 bases). V was cut by 4 bases and J by 2 bases, with 9 bases left in between. The CDR3 is 12 amino acids. Germline V gene data show CDR1 as GTSNPN and CDR2 as SVGIG (reference sequence). In nucleotides, the CDR3 is TGTGCCTGGAACAGGCGAACCTACGAGCAGTACTTC. This encodes CAWNRRTYEQYF.

The chain has TRBV27 and TRBJ2-6, with D perhaps matching TRBD1 or TRBD2 (5 bases each). Germline V lookup: CDR1 MNHEY, CDR2 SMNVEV (reference sequence). V gave up 7 bases and J gave up 4 bases, with 14 bases separating them. The CDR3 has 15 residues. CDR3 sequence: CASMAVGAGANVLTF. CDR3 DNA sequence: TGTGCCAGCATGGCCGTCGGGGCCGGGGCCAACGTCCTGACTTTC. Using reference TRBV27 and TRBJ2-6 for the parts outside the CDR3, the full variable domain is EAQVTQNPRYLITVTGKKLTVTCSQNMNHEYMSWYRQDPGLGLRQIYYSMNVEVTDKGDVPEGYKVSRKEKRNFPLILESPSPNQTSLYFCASMAVGAGANVLTFGAGSRLTVL.

V and J are TRBV7-7 and TRBJ2-3, with 8 bases identical to TRBD1. Germline V gene sequence: CDR1 SSHAT, CDR2 FNYEAQ (reference sequence). Trimming took 5 bases from V and 2 from J; bases not matched to a gene: 6. The CDR3 covers 15 residues. CDR3 amino acids: CASSPWDRITDTQYF. CDR3 coding DNA: TGTGCCAGCAGCCCATGGGACAGGATCACAGATACGCAGTATTTT.

The CDR3 DNA follows: TGTGCCAGCAGCTTGTTTTCTGCGACAGCTAACACTGAAGCTTTCTTT. Protein sequence: CASSLFSATANTEAFF. The chain employs TRBV5-6 and TRBJ1-1; D is perhaps TRBD1 (5 bases). There are 16 residues in the CDR3. The V and J ends lost 1 base and 2 bases respectively, with 15 bases between them. The germline CDR1 and CDR2 sequences are SGHDT and YYEEEE.

Remarks on this clonotype: Germline is not matched at one junction end, which may reflect a read error. The chain links TRBV20-1 to TRBJ1-1; a possible D gene is TRBD1 (5 bases). Per germline, CDR1 DFQATT and CDR2 SNEGSKA (reference sequence). This CDR3 contains 11 residues. CDR3 coding DNA: TGCAGTGCCAGAGCCTGGGGGGAAGCTTTCTTT. Its protein product is CSARAWGEAFF.

The chain is built from TRBV24-1 and TRBJ2-5; 8 bases line up with TRBD1. V was pared by 0 bases and J by 5 bases, with 4 bases of the junction left unmatched. CDR3 length: 15 amino acids. Germline CDR1 is KGHDR and CDR2 is SFDVKD. CDR3 in DNA: TGTGCCACCAGTGATTTGAGACAGGGGTCGGAGACCCAGTACTTC. Protein: CATSDLRQGSETQYF.

The chain carries TRBV3-1 and TRBJ2-7; 9 nucleotides align to TRBD2. The V segment lost 7 bases and the J segment 2 bases; nucleotides outside the gene matches: 6. Germline V gene sequence: CDR1 LGHDT, CDR2 YNNKEL (reference sequence). The CDR3 spans 14 residues. The CDR3 DNA sequence: TGTGCCAGCACCCCTAGCGGGGTCCCCTACGAGCAGTACTTC. This gives the protein CASTPSGVPYEQYF.

CDR3 sequence: CASTRRTDRMSEGYTF. The CDR3 DNA follows: TGTGCCAGCACCCGGCGGACAGATCGTATGAGCGAGGGCTACACCTTC. The chain uses TRBV27 and TRBJ1-2, with D possibly matching TRBD1 (6 bases). This CDR3 is built from 16 residues. Germline CDR1 reads MNHEY; CDR2 reads SMNVEV (reference sequence). V dropped 7 bases and J dropped 8 bases, with 26 bases sitting between them.

This chain uses TRBV5-1 with TRBJ1-1, with TRBD1 matching 7 bases. The germline V gene encodes CDR1 SGHRS and CDR2 YFSETQ. Trimming removed 3 bases from V and 5 bases from J; junction bases left unmatched: 7. The CDR3 has 14 amino acids. The CDR3: CASSYGQEETEAFF. CDR3 nucleotides: TGCGCCAGCAGCTACGGACAGGAGGAGACTGAAGCTTTCTTT.

The chain links TRBV13 to TRBJ2-4; possibly TRBD1 for D (6 bases). V shed 2 bases and J shed 6 bases, with 17 bases lying between them. The CDR3 has 16 residues. In germline, CDR1 is PRHDT, CDR2 FYEKMQ (reference sequence). The CDR3 loop is CASSLQQGKTLNIQYF. As DNA, the CDR3 is TGTGCCAGCAGCTTACAACAGGGCAAAACCCTAAACATTCAGTACTTC.

This sequence joins TRBV20-1 and TRBJ1-5; TRBD1 is a possible D gene (5 bases). Germline CDR1 DFQATT, CDR2 SNEGSKA (reference sequence). The CDR3 has 14 amino acids. With 1 base removed from V and 4 bases from J, the gap between germline ends came to 11 bases. The CDR3 region is CSARGGGINQPQHF. In DNA form, the CDR3 reads TGCAGTGCTAGAGGGGGCGGGATAAATCAGCCCCAGCATTTT.

The genes are TRBV30 and TRBJ1-1, with D maybe TRBD1 (5 bases). CDR1 and CDR2 from the germline V gene are GTSNPN and SVGIG (reference sequence). The CDR3 length is 14 residues. The V and J ends lost 2 bases and 4 bases respectively, with 14 bases between them. CDR3 in amino acids: CAWSIGASSTEAFF. The CDR3 DNA sequence: TGTGCCTGGAGTATTGGGGCTTCGAGCACTGAAGCTTTCTTT.

About this clonotype: A junction boundary mismatches the germline segment, possibly from a read error. This chain connects TRBV4-2 to TRBJ2-2, with 10 nucleotides matching TRBD1. This CDR3 comprises 16 residues. Germline V gene sequence: CDR1 LGHNA, CDR2 YNFKEQ. The CDR3 region has the DNA TGTGCCAGCAGCCTGCCGGGACAGGGGAACATCGGGGAGCTGTTTTTT. Translating it yields CASSLPGQGNIGELFF.

This chain connects TRBV15 to TRBJ2-1, with D perhaps TRBD1 or TRBD2 (5 bases each). Deletions cut 8 bases from V and 5 bases from J, with 10 bases between. Germline CDR1 is LNHNV and CDR2 is YYDKDF (reference sequence). CDR3 size: 12 residues. In DNA, the CDR3 is TGTGCCACCGGGGACCGGAACAATGAGCAGTTCTTC. Amino acid sequence: CATGDRNNEQFF.

The rearrangement joins TRBV5-4 to TRBJ2-1; weak D call: TRBD1 (6 bases). The CDR3 totals 14 residues. Trimming pared 5 bases from V and 4 bases from J, leaving 13 bases between. Per the germline V gene, CDR1 is SGHNT and CDR2 is YYREEE (reference sequence). The CDR3 nucleotides read TGTGCCAGCAGTTGGCAGGGGTCATACAATGAGCAGTTCTTC. It is translated as CASSWQGSYNEQFF.